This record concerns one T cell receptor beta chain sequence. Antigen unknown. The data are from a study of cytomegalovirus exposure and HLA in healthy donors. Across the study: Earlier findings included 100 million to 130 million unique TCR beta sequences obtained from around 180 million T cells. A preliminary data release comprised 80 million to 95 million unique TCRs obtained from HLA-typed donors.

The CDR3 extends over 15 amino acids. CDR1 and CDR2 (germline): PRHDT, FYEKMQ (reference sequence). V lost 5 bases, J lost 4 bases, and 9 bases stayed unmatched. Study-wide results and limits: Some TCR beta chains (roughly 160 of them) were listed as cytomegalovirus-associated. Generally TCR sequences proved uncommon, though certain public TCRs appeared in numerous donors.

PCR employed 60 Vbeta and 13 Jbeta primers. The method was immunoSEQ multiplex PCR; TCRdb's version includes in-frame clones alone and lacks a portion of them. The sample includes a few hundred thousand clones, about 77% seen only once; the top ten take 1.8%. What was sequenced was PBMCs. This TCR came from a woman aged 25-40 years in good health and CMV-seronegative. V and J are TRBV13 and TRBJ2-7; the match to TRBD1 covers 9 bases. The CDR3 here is CASSRPSGQGYEQYF. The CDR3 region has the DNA TGTGCCAGCAGCCGACCGTCGGGACAGGGTTACGAGCAGTACTTC. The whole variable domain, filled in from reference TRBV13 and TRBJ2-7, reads AAGVIQSPRHLIKEKRETATLKCYPIPRHDTVYWYQQGPGQDPQFLISFYEKMQSDKGSIPDRFSAQQFSDYHSELNMSSLELGDSALYFCASSRPSGQGYEQYFGPGTRLTVT.